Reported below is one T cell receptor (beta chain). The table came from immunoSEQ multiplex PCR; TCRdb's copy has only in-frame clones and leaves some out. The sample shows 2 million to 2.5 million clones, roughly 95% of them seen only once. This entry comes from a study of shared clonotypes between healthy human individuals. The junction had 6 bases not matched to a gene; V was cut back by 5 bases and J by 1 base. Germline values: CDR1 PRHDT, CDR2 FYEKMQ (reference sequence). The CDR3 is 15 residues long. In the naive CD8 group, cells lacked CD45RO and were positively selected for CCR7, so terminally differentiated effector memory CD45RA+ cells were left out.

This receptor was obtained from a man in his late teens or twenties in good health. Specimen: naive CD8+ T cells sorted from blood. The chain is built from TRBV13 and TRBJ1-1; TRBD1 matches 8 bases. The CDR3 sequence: CASSETGTGNTEAFF. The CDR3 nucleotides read TGTGCCAGCAGCGAGACCGGGACAGGGAACACTGAAGCTTTCTTT.